This T cell receptor (beta chain) was identified in a study of blood T cell repertoires in COVID-19. The overall study: Sites in the United States, Italy and Spain provided acute and convalescent COVID-19 samples. PBMCs, B-cell-depleted T cells, or T cells provided the cDNA or gDNA that made up the material.

Germline V gene lookup returns CDR1 MNHEY and CDR2 SVGAGI. Trimming took 6 bases from V and 2 from J; bases not matched to a gene: 8. The CDR3 consists of 15 residues. Methods used by the authors: From reference gene primer amplification, estimates of nucleated cell counts were derived. Sequenced by immunoSEQ multiplex PCR; TCRdb stores in-frame clones only, minus some. V and J calls and clone size are given by that table; D and trimming were obtained from the DNA. The table records around 140,000 clones, more than 70% of them present only once. The source of this sequence is a human donor in a cohort sampled during active COVID-19. Input material: peripheral blood. The V gene is TRBV6-5, the J gene TRBJ2-3; 7 bases align to TRBD2. The CDR3: CASSTQRGHTDTQYF. The CDR3 DNA reads as TGTGCCAGCAGCACCCAGCGGGGCCACACAGATACGCAGTATTTT.